The 14 T cell receptor beta chains listed next were all sequenced from one sample in a study of cytomegalovirus exposure and HLA in healthy donors. PCR primers comprised 60 Vbeta and 13 Jbeta primers. Only in-frame clones appear in the TCRdb table, and some are missing; sequencing was by immunoSEQ multiplex PCR. The table shows more than 110,000 clones, with 76% occurring only once. The sequenced sample was PBMCs. Source of these receptors: a man younger than 35 in good health and CMV-seronegative.

The V and J genes are TRBV7-6 and TRBJ2-3, with a weak D call TRBD2 (5 bases). Germline loops: CDR1 SGHVS, CDR2 FNYEAQ. Trimming shortened V by 1 base and J by 6 bases, and 8 bases separated the two germline ends. The CDR3 totals 13 residues. CDR3 DNA sequence: TGTGCCAGCAGCTTAGGGGAGTCGGATACGCAGTATTTT. It codes for CASSLGESDTQYF.

The chain employs TRBV28 and TRBJ2-7; 10 bases are shared with TRBD2. This CDR3 comprises 14 residues. Germline lookup yields CDR1 MDHEN and CDR2 SYDVKM. The ends lost 10 bases at V and 0 bases at J; junction bases unmatched: 6. CDR3 DNA sequence: TGTGCCACCAGAACTAGCGGGAACTCCTACGAGCAGTACTTC. It specifies CATRTSGNSYEQYF.

This clone showed up just a few times. The gene calls are TRBV10-3 and TRBJ1-3; D remains unclear. Trimming took 0 bases from V and 0 from J, leaving 9 bases between them. Germline CDR1 reads ENHRY; CDR2 reads SYGVKD. The CDR3 is 16 amino acids. In nucleotides, the CDR3 is TGTGCCATCAGTGAGTCCGAGGGAAGCTCTGGAAACACCATATATTTT. Translated: CAISESEGSSGNTIYF.

Note on this clone: In the same sample, other DNA sequences code for this CDR3. CDR3 residues: CASNGGRIYNEQFF. The CDR3, as DNA: TGTGCCAGCAATGGCGGGAGGATATACAATGAGCAGTTCTTC. The genes are TRBV2 and TRBJ2-1, with 8 bases lining up with TRBD2. Germline V gene sequence: CDR1 SNHLY, CDR2 FYNNEI. The CDR3 has 14 residues. Trimming took 7 bases from V and 4 from J; bases not matched to a gene: 6.

The rearrangement uses TRBV7-2 and TRBJ2-3, with TRBD2 matching 13 bases. The length of the CDR3 is 20 residues. The germline V gene has CDR1 SGHTA and CDR2 FQGNSA. Trimming took 0 bases from V and 2 from J; bases not matched to a gene: 11. CDR3 residues: CASSLAQGLGLAGLTDTQYF. The CDR3 coding sequence is TGTGCCAGCAGCTTAGCTCAGGGGCTGGGACTAGCGGGGCTCACAGATACGCAGTATTTT.

The V call is TRBV5-1, the J call TRBJ1-1; 7 bases line up with TRBD1. CDR1 SGHRS and CDR2 YFSETQ come from the germline V gene. After removal of 3 bases from V and 4 bases from J, the junction contained 12 bases not matched to a gene. The CDR3 has 16 residues. Here the CDR3 reads CASSWGGTETSTEAFF. DNA of the CDR3: TGCGCCAGCAGCTGGGGTGGGACAGAAACATCCACTGAAGCTTTCTTT.

The chain links TRBV21-1 to TRBJ1-1; TRBD1 was called by the table and not checked on the DNA. TRBV21-1 is an annotated pseudogene. The CDR3 has 18 amino acids. The CDR3 sequence: CASSKSGTGAEMNTEAFF. The CDR3, as DNA: TGTGCCAGCAGCAAGTCCGGGACAGGGGCCGAGATGAACACTGAAGCTTTCTTT.

The chain combines TRBV19 with TRBJ2-6; TRBD1 aligns across 7 bases. This CDR3 has 14 amino acids. Germline CDR1 reads LNHDA; CDR2 reads SQIVND (reference sequence). J gave up 17 bases and V 6 bases, and 16 bases lay outside the gene matches. CDR3 DNA: TGTGCCAGTAGCCAAGGACAGGATGGGCCAAGCTTGACTTTC. Translated: CASSQGQDGPSLTF.

The chain recombines TRBV27 with TRBJ1-2; D is perhaps TRBD1 (5 bases). Germline loops: CDR1 MNHEY, CDR2 SMNVEV (reference sequence). V dropped 3 bases and J dropped 7 bases, with 9 bases sitting between them. The CDR3 consists of 12 residues. CDR3 in DNA: TGTGCCAGCAGTTTTAGGGGCTTTGGCTACACCTTC. Its protein is CASSFRGFGYTF.

The gene calls are TRBV19 and TRBJ2-7, with 10 bases aligning to TRBD2. The CDR3 has 16 residues. Per germline, CDR1 LNHDA and CDR2 SQIVND (reference sequence). With V trimmed by 4 bases and J by 3 bases, 9 bases remained unmatched. CDR3 loop: CASSSAGTSEFYEQYF. DNA of the CDR3: TGTGCCAGTAGTAGCGCGGGGACTAGCGAGTTCTACGAGCAGTACTTC. The full variable domain, with the rest looked up from reference TRBV19 and TRBJ2-7, is DGGITQSPKYLFRKEGQNVTLSCEQNLNHDAMYWYRQDPGQGLRLIYYSQIVNDFQKGDIAEGYSVSREKKESFPLTVTSAQKNPTAFYLCASSSAGTSEFYEQYFGPGTRLTVT.

The chain is built from TRBV4-1 and TRBJ2-1; 10 bases map to TRBD2. The V gene's germline CDR1 is MGHRA and CDR2 YSYEKL. The CDR3 is 18 residues long. With V trimmed by 0 bases and J by 5 bases, 10 bases remained unmatched. CDR3: CASSQEGAGGPPHNEQFF. CDR3 in DNA: TGCGCCAGCAGCCAAGAAGGAGCGGGAGGGCCACCCCACAATGAGCAGTTCTTC.

The rearrangement joins TRBV25-1 to TRBJ2-1, with 8 bases that match TRBD2. The CDR3 consists of 17 residues. The J segment lost 0 bases and the V segment lost 1 base, leaving 5 bases of the junction unmatched. Germline V gives CDR1 MGHDK, CDR2 SYGVNS. The CDR3: CASSELIGGGSYNEQFF. CDR3 bases: TGTGCCAGCAGTGAATTAATCGGGGGGGGCTCCTACAATGAGCAGTTCTTC.

J is TRBJ1-5 and V is TRBV28, with D uncertain. The CDR3 is made up of 11 amino acids. V lost 5 bases to trimming and J lost 5 bases, with 4 bases between them. Germline values: CDR1 MDHEN, CDR2 SYDVKM. In DNA, the CDR3 is TGTGCCAGCAGTCCGGATCAGCCCCAGCATTTT. Residues: CASSPDQPQHF.

This rearrangement joins TRBV27 to TRBJ2-1; unclear D gene. Trimming cost V 4 bases and J 4 bases, with 17 bases left between them. The CDR3 is 16 amino acids. The germline CDR1 and CDR2 sequences are MNHEY and SMNVEV (reference sequence). The DNA of the CDR3 is TGTGCCAGCAGTTCGTCCTTCCCCATAGCATACAATGAGCAGTTCTTC. Protein product: CASSSSFPIAYNEQFF.